The text below deals with one T cell receptor (beta chain). This entry comes from a study of blood T cell repertoires in COVID-19. For the study at large: Sites in the United States, Italy and Spain provided acute and convalescent COVID-19 samples. PBMCs, B-cell-depleted T cells, or T cells were the source of the cDNA or gDNA that made up the material.

Sequencing was performed with immunoSEQ multiplex PCR; in TCRdb, only in-frame clones are kept and a portion is missing. This table holds 450,000 or so clones, roughly 91% found once. Germline CDR1 is SGHDN and CDR2 is FVKESK. This CDR3 spans 14 amino acids. V dropped 2 bases and J dropped 7; count of bases not matched to a gene: 5. The receptor was isolated from a man aged 18 to 29 who had recovered from COVID-19. This chain uses TRBV14 with TRBJ2-1; TRBD2 agrees at 7 bases. The source material was PBMCs or T cells enriched from blood (not recorded which). The DNA of the CDR3 is TGTGCCAGCAGCCAATTTCCGGGGGGAAATGAGCAGTTCTTC. Translating gives CASSQFPGGNEQFF.